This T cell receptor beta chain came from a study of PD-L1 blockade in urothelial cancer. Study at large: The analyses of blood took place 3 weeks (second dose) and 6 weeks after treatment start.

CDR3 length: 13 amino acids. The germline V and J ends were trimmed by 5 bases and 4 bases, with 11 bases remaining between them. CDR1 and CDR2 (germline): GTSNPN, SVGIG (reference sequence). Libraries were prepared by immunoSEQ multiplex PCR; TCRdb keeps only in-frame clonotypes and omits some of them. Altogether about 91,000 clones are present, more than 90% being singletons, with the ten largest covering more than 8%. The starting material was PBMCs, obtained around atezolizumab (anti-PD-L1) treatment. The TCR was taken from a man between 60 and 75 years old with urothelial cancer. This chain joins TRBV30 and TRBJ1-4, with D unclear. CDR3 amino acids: CAWQTAHNEKLFF. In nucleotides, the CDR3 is TGTGCCTGGCAGACTGCTCATAATGAAAAACTGTTTTTT.